This T cell receptor (beta chain) was found in a study of cytotoxic CD8 clonotypes in ibrutinib-treated CLL. Whole-study findings and limits: Sustained-remission and progressing patients had unequal sampling times.

As regards this clone: The antigen remains unidentified.

This CDR3 has 14 amino acids. The trim removed 5 bases at V and 3 bases at J, leaving 5 bases unmatched. In germline, CDR1 is MNHEY, CDR2 SVGAGI. Clones were read by immunoSEQ multiplex PCR, and TCRdb kept only the in-frame ones, dropping some. The repertoire consists of roughly 38,000 clones, with around 53% occurring once and the leading ten covering approximately 17%. V is TRBV6-5 and J is TRBJ1-2, with 8 bases lining up with TRBD1. The clonotype comes from a human donor with chronic lymphocytic leukemia. The starting material was PBMCs, obtained before ibrutinib treatment. The CDR3 protein is CASSLQGADYGYTF. CDR3 DNA sequence: TGTGCCAGCAGTCTGCAGGGGGCTGACTATGGCTACACCTTC.